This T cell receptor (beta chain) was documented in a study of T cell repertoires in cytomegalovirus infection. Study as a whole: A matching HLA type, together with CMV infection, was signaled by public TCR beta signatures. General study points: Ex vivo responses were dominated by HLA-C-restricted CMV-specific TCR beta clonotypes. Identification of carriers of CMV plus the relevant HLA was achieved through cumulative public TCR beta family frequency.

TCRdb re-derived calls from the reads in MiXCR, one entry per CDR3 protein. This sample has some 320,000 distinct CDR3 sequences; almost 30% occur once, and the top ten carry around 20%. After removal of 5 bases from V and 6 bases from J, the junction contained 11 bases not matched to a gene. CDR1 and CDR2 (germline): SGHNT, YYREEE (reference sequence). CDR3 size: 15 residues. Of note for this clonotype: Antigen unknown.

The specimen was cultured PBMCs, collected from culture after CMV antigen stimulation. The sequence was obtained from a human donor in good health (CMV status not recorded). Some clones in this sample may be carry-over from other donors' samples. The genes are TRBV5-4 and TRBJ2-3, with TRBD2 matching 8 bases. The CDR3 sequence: CASRLRGSGADTQYF. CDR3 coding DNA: TGTGCCAGCAGGCTCCGGGGTAGCGGGGCCGATACGCAGTATTTT.